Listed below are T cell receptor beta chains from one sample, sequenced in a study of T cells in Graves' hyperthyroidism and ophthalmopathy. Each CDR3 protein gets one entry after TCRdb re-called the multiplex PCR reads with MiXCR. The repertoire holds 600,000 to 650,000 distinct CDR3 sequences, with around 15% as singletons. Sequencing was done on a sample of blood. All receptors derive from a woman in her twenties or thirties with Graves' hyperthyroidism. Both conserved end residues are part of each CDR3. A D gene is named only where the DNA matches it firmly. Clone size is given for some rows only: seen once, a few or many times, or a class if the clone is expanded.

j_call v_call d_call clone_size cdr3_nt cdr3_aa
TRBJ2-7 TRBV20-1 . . TGCAGTGCTAGAGACCCCGGAGGGCTGGGGAGCGAGCAGTACTTC CSARDPGGLGSEQYF
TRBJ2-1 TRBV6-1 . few TGTGCCAGCAGTGCCCAGCCGGGACGGATTAACAATGAGCAGTTCTTC CASSAQPGRINNEQFF
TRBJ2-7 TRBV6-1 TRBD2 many TGTGCCACCCGGACTAGCGGGACCTACGAGCAGTACTTC CATRTSGTYEQYF
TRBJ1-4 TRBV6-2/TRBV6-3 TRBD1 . TGTGCCAGCAGTCCATACACAGGGGAGGCTGAAAAACTGTTTTTT CASSPYTGEAEKLFF
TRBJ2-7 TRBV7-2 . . TGTGCCAGCAGGACATCTCTGGCAGGCCCCTACGAGCAGTACTTC CASRTSLAGPYEQYF
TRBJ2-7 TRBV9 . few TGTGCCAGCAGCGTGGCAGGGGAGTCCTACGAGCAGTACTTC CASSVAGESYEQYF
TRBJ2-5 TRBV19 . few TGTGCCAGTAGTCCCCGGGACATAGAGACCCAGTACTTC CASSPRDIETQYF
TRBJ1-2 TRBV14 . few TGTGCCAGCAGCCAAGACAGGAGTGAGGGCTACACCTTC CASSQDRSEGYTF
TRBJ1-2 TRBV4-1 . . TGTGCCAGCAGCCGGGGCAGGGGTAACTATGTCTACACCTTC CASSRGRGNYVYTF
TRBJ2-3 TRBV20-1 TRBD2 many TGCAGTGCTAGGAGGGCGGGAGTCCCCACAGATACGCAGTATTTT CSARRAGVPTDTQYF
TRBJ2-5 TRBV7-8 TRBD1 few TGTGCGACGAGGACAGGGGACGAGGAGACCCAGTACTTC CATRTGDEETQYF
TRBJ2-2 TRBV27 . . TGTGCCAGCAGTTTTGCCAGGGTAACGGGCGGGGAGCTGTTTTTT CASSFARVTGGELFF
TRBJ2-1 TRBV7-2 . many TGTGCCAGCAGCTCGGGAGGGGGCCCCTACAATGAGCAGTTCTTC CASSSGGGPYNEQFF
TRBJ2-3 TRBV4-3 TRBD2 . TGCGCCAGCAGCCAAGATCTAGAGCGGGAGATTGCAGATACGCAGTATTTT CASSQDLEREIADTQYF
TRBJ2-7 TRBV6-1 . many TGTGCCAGCAGTCCTGATCGGTACGAGCAGTACTTC CASSPDRYEQYF
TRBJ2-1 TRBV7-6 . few TGTGCCAGCAGCTTCAGCTGGGAAAGCTCCTACAATGAGCAGTTCTTC CASSFSWESSYNEQFF
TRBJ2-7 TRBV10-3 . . TGTGCCATCAGAGAGGGGGGTCAGTCCAACGTATACGAGCAGTACTTC CAIREGGQSNVYEQYF
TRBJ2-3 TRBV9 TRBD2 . TGTGCCAGCAGCCCGGGAGGGGCGGGAGGACCCCGGGGTACGCAGTATTTT CASSPGGAGGPRGTQYF
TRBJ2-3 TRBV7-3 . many TGTGCCACTCGAGAGGGAGTGACAGATACGCAGTATTTT CATREGVTDTQYF
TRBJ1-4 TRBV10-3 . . TGTGCCATCAGTCCAGGATGGCCAACTAATGAAAAACTGTTTTTT CAISPGWPTNEKLFF
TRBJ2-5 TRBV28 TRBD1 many TGTGCCAGCAGTTTAACCATTGTCGGGACAGACAAGGAAGAGACCCAGTACTTC CASSLTIVGTDKEETQYF
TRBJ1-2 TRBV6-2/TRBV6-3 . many TGTGCCAGCAGTTACCGGGACAACTATGGCTACACCTTC CASSYRDNYGYTF
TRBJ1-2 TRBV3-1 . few TGTGCCAGCAGCCAAAATCAGGGGTATGGCTACACCTTC CASSQNQGYGYTF
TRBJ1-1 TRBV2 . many TGTGCCAGTAACAGGAACACTGAAGCTTTCTTT CASNRNTEAFF
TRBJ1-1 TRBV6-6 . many TGTGCCAGCAGTTACGGATTCGAAGCTTTCTTT CASSYGFEAFF
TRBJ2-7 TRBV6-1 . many TGTGCCAGCAGCTCACAGGGAAGAGGATACGAGCAGTACTTC CASSSQGRGYEQYF
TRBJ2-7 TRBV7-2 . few TGTGCCAGCATGGGTGCCTACGAGCAGTACTTC CASMGAYEQYF
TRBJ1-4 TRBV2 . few TGTGCCAGCAGTGATGGAAGGGATGGCGAAAAACTGTTTTTT CASSDGRDGEKLFF
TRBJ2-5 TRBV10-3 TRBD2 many TGTGCCATCAGTGAACAGGTGGCGGGAGGATGGGAGACCCAGTACTTC CAISEQVAGGWETQYF
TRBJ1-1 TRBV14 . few TGTGCCAGCAGCCAAGAGGGTTGGGCTTTCTTT CASSQEGWAFF
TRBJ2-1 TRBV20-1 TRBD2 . TGCAGTCCCGGGACTAGCGGGAAAAGATCCTCCTACAATGAGCAGTTCTTC CSPGTSGKRSSYNEQFF
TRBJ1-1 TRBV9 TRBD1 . TGTGCCAGCAGCGTAGCTACAGGGGGCACTGAAGCTTTCTTT CASSVATGGTEAFF
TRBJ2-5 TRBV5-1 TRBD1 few TGCGCCAGCAGCTCAAACAGGGGGCCGGAGACCCAGTACTTC CASSSNRGPETQYF
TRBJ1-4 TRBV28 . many TGTGCCACTGCGCGGGAGTATGAAAAACTGTTTTTT CATAREYEKLFF
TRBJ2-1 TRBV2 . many . CASTFGAIPDEQFF
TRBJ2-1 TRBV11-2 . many TGTGCCAGCAGCTCCGCGCGGGGTACCTCCTACAATGAGCAGTTCTTC CASSSARGTSYNEQFF
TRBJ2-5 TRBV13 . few TGTGCCAGCAGCTTAGCGGATCGCGGTCTAAGCCCAGAGACCCAGTACTTC CASSLADRGLSPETQYF
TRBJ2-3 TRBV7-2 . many TGTGCCAGCAGCTCGAAAGGAGGCACAGATACGCAGTATTTT CASSSKGGTDTQYF
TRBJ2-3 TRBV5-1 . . TGCGCCAGCAGCTTCGAGGGAGACACAGATACGCAGTATTTT CASSFEGDTDTQYF
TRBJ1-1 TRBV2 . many TGTGCCAGCAGCGCGGGACACCCAGAAGCTTTCTTT CASSAGHPEAFF
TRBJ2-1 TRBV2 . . TGTGCCAGCAGGCTCCGGGCCTTAAACAATGAGCAGTTCTTC CASRLRALNNEQFF
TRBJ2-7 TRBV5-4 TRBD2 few TGTGCCAGCAGCCCGGGACTAGCGGGAGGGTGGTCGACCCCTACCTACGAGCAGTACTTC CASSPGLAGGWSTPTYEQYF
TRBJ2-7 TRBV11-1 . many TGTGCCAGCAGCCCTAACCGGGACACCTACGAGCAGTACTTC CASSPNRDTYEQYF
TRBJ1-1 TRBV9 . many TGTGCCAGCAGCCCAACTTCTTCAGGAGGGGGAAATACTGAAGCTTTCTTT CASSPTSSGGGNTEAFF
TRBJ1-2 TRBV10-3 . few TGTGCCATCAGTGTAGGGGCAGACCCTAACTATGGCTACACCTTC CAISVGADPNYGYTF
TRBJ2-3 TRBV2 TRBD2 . TGTGCCAGCAGCTTGGGCGGGGGGCGCTCAGATACGCAGTATTTT CASSLGGGRSDTQYF
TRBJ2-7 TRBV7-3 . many TGTGCCAGCAGCTTCGGGGGCGAGGGGGAGCAGTACTTC CASSFGGEGEQYF
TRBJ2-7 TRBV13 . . TGTGCCAGCAGCTTAAGTAGGTCGGACGTCGAGCAGTACTTC CASSLSRSDVEQYF
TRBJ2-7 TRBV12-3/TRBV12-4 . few TGTGCCAGCAGGGGGTCCGGTTCCTACGAGCAGTACTTC CASRGSGSYEQYF
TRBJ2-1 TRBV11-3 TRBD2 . TGTGCCAGCAGCGACAGCCCTAGCGGGAGAAACAATGAGCAGTTCTTC CASSDSPSGRNNEQFF
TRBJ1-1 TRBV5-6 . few TGTGCCAGCAGCTTTTGGGGATCCGGCACTGAAGCTTTCTTT CASSFWGSGTEAFF
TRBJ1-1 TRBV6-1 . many TGTGCCAGCAGTTATATGGGGAACACTGAAGCTTTCTTT CASSYMGNTEAFF
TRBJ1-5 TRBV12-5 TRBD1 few TGTGCTAGTGGTTCGGGACAGGTGGGGATCGGCAATCAGCCCCAGCATTTT CASGSGQVGIGNQPQHF
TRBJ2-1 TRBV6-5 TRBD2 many TGTGCCAGCAGTTACTCCTACCGGGGGGATGAGCAGTTCTTC CASSYSYRGDEQFF
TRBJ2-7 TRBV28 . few TGTGCCAGCATGGGGTACCACGAGCAGTACTTC CASMGYHEQYF
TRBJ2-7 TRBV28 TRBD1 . TGTGCCAGCAGCCAAGGCCGTCGGCAATCCGGGACAGGGCCCGTGCCCTACGAGCAGTACTTC CASSQGRRQSGTGPVPYEQYF
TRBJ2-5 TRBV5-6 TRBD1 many TGTGCCAGCAGCTTTTCAGGGGGCGAGACCCAGTACTTC CASSFSGGETQYF
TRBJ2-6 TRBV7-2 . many TGTGCCAGCAGCTTGGGTAGCTCTGGGGCCAACGTCCTGACTTTC CASSLGSSGANVLTF
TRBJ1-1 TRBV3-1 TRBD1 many TGTGCCAGCAGCCAAAATAACAACAGGGGTGAAGCTTTCTTT CASSQNNNRGEAFF
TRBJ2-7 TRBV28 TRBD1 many TGTGCCAGCAGTTTCCCGGACAGGTTCTACGAGCAGTACTTC CASSFPDRFYEQYF